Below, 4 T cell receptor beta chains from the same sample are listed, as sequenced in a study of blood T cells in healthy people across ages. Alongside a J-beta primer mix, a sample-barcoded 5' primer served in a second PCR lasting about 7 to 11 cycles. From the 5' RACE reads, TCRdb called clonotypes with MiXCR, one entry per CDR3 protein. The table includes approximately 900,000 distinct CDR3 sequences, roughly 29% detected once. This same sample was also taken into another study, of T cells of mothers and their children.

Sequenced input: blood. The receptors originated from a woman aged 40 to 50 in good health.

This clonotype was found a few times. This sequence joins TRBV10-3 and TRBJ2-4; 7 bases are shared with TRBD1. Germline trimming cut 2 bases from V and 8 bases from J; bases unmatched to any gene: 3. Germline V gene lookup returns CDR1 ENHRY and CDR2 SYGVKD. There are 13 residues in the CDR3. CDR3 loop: CAISEVTGDIQYF. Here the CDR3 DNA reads TGTGCCATCAGTGAGGTAACAGGGGACATTCAGTACTTC.

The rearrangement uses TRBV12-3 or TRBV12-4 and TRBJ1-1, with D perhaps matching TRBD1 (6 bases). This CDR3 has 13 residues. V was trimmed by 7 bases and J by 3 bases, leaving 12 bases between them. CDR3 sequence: CASNRDTHTEAFF. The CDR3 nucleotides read TGTGCCAGCAACCGGGACACTCACACTGAAGCTTTCTTT.

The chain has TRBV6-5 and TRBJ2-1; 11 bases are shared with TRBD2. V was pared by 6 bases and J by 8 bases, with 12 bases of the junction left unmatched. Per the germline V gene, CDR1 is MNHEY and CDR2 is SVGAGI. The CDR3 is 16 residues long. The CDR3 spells CASSAGASGGLYEQFF. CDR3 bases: TGTGCCAGCAGCGCCGGAGCTAGCGGGGGGTTGTATGAGCAGTTCTTC.

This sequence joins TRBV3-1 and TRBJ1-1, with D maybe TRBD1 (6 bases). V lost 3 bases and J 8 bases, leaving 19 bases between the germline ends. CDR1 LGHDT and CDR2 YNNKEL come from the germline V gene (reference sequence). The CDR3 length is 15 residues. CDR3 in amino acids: CASSHKRGGLGEAFF. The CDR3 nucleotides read TGTGCCAGCAGCCACAAAAGGGGGGGGCTGGGGGAAGCTTTCTTT.